The 7 T cell receptor beta chains in this list originate from one sample, sequenced in a study of lymphopenia after photon versus proton radiotherapy. Only in-frame clones appear in the TCRdb table, and some are missing; sequencing was by immunoSEQ multiplex PCR. This table has 70,000 or so clones, roughly 88% appearing once. Specimen: peripheral blood, collected from a patient treated with photon-based radiotherapy. All receptors come from a woman in her 70s with pancreatic cancer.

CDR3 bases: TGTGCCAGCAGTTACGCCACCGGGGGGAACACTGAAGCTTTCTTT. The encoded protein is CASSYATGGNTEAFF. The rearrangement joins TRBV6-5 to TRBJ1-1; maybe TRBD1 (5 bases). Germline V gene lookup returns CDR1 MNHEY and CDR2 SVGAGI. V lost 2 bases and J lost 1, with 11 bases in between. The CDR3 contains 15 residues.

The rearrangement joins TRBV9 to TRBJ1-2, with 7 bases aligning to TRBD1. Germline assignment: CDR1 SGDLS and CDR2 YYNGEE. V dropped 4 bases and J dropped 6; count of bases not matched to a gene: 6. The CDR3 runs 13 residues. CDR3 residues: CASSIGTEDGYTF. DNA for the CDR3: TGTGCCAGCAGCATCGGGACAGAGGATGGCTACACCTTC.

This rearrangement joins TRBV2 to TRBJ1-1; D remains ambiguous. In germline, CDR1 is SNHLY, CDR2 FYNNEI. The CDR3 sequence is 14 residues long. Trimming took off 4 bases at V and 1 base at J, with 10 bases between the two ends. The CDR3 reads CASSVRQENTEAFF. CDR3 nucleotide sequence: TGTGCCAGCAGTGTTCGGCAGGAGAACACTGAAGCTTTCTTT.

This rearrangement joins TRBV18 to TRBJ2-2; 13 nucleotides align to TRBD2. After removal of 5 bases from V and 5 bases from J, the junction contained 2 bases not matched to a gene. The CDR3 runs to 15 residues. Germline V CDR1 and CDR2: KGHSH, LQKENI. This CDR3 reads CASSSGLAGTGELFF. The CDR3 DNA reads as TGTGCCAGCTCATCGGGACTAGCGGGAACCGGGGAGCTGTTTTTT.

CDR3 in amino acids: CATSRDTGNYGYTF. The DNA of the CDR3 is TGTGCCACCAGCAGAGATACAGGGAACTATGGCTACACCTTC. The chain links TRBV15 to TRBJ1-2, with D tentatively TRBD1 (6 bases). Trimming removed 0 bases at V and 2 bases at J, with 7 bases between. The CDR3 totals 14 residues. The germline gives CDR1 LNHNV, CDR2 YYDKDF (reference sequence).

The V and J genes are TRBV5-6 and TRBJ1-4; D is undetermined. V gave up 0 bases and J gave up 2 bases, with 2 bases separating them. CDR1 SGHDT and CDR2 YYEEEE come from the germline V gene. The CDR3 has 13 residues. CDR3 loop: CASSLDTNEKLFF. The CDR3 DNA sequence: TGTGCCAGCAGCTTGGATACTAATGAAAAACTGTTTTTT.

The rearrangement joins TRBV4-1 to TRBJ2-1; 7 bases map to TRBD2. There are 15 residues in the CDR3. CDR1 and CDR2 (germline): MGHRA, YSYEKL. V shed 5 bases, J shed 5 bases, and the junction held 9 bases outside the gene matches. The CDR3, as DNA: TGCGCCAGCAGCAACCCCGGGACTACGAACAATGAGCAGTTCTTC. Protein: CASSNPGTTNNEQFF.